This T cell receptor (beta chain) is from a study of post-analysis software for immune sequencing data. About the research overall: Progressive-relapsing, secondary progressive and relapsing-remitting multiple sclerosis were among the disease courses included.

This clonotype was seen a handful of times. The antigen remains unidentified. Study outcomes and limitations: Those samples that were prepared in the same batch co-clustered strongly by F measure. Versus controls, multiple sclerosis patients showed significantly lower diversity (normalized Chao1).

Carried by the TCR beta cDNA libraries were unique molecular identifiers. Input amounts of about 0.85 to 10 million T cells were used. These gave 500,000 or so cDNA molecules, so each molecule approximated one T cell. MiXCR was run by TCRdb on the PCR reads, yielding one entry per CDR3 protein. The sample includes roughly 800,000 distinct CDR3 sequences, less than 35% seen only once; the top ten take roughly 0.53%. Sequencing was carried out using blood. This receptor was identified in a girl aged 10-17 years with multiple sclerosis.

The CDR3 nucleotides are TGTGCCAGCAGTTTGCCGGGACAAACCTACGAGCAGTACTTC. Translated: CASSLPGQTYEQYF. The V gene is TRBV28, the J gene TRBJ2-7; D may be TRBD1 (6 bases). CDR1 and CDR2 (germline): MDHEN, SYDVKM. V lost 3 bases, J lost 2 bases, and 11 bases lay in between. The CDR3 is 14 residues long.